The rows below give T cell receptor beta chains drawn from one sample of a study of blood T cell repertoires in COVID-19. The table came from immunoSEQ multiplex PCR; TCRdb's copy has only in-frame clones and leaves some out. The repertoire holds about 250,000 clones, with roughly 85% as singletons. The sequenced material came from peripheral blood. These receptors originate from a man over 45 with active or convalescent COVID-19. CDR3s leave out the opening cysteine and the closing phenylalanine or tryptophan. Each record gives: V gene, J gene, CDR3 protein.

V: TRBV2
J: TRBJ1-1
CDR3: ASKLGTGSVGAF

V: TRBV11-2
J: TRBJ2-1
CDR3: ASSSSGALRGNEQF

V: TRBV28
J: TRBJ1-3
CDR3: ASRGAPGNTIY

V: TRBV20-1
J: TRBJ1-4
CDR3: SASRGEGIGEKLF

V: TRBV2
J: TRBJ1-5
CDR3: ASSESGQGNQPQH

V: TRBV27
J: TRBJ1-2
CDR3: ASRYRAEAYGYT

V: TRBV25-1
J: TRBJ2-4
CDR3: ASSGRNIQY

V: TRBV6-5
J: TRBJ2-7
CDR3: ASSYVGTSPYEQY

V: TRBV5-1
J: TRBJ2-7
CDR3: ASSLRTGATYEQY

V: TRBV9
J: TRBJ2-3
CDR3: ASSPRRDTDTQY

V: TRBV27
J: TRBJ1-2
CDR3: ASSLARGPTSGYT

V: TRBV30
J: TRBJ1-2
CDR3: AWSGTGNYGYT

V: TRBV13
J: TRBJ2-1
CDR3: ASSLRTSGRAGNEQF

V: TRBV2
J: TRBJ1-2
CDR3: ASTQARGRGGYT

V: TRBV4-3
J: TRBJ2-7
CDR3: ASSQRLAYEQY

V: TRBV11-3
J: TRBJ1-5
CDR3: ASSRDRGRPYSNQPQH

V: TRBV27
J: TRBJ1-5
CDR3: ASCSGNQPQH

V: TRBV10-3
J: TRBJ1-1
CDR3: AIRKTGAWAEAF

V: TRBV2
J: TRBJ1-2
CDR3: ASSALGVVWTFYGYT

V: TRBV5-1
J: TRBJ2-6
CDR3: ASSLGGTGGSGANVLT

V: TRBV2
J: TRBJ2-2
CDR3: ASRGTSGSPGELF

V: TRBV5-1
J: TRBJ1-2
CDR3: ASSFQGQSLNGYT

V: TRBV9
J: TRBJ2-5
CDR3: ASSPSPQETQY

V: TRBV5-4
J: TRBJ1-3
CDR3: ASSRQGAAGNTIY

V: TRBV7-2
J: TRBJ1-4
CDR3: ASSQGLPPEKLF

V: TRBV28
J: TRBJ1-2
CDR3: ASSLRSYGYT

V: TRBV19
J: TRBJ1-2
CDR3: ASSPRPQDSGYT

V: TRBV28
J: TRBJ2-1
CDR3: ASSPIRNEQF